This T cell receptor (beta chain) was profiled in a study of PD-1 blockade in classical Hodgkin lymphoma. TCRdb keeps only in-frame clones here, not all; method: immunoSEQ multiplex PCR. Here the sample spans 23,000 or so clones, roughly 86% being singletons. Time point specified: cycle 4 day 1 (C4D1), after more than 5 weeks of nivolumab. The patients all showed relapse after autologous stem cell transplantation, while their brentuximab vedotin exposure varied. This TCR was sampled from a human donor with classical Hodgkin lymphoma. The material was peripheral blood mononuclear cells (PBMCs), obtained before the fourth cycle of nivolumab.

This CDR3 reads CASSLGAGGPGWTYNEQFF. The CDR3 nucleotides are TGTGCCAGCAGCTTGGGAGCGGGGGGGCCCGGATGGACCTACAATGAGCAGTTCTTC. The chain joins TRBV5-4 to TRBJ2-1, with TRBD2 matching over 10 bases. J lost 2 bases, V lost 0 bases, and 11 bases had no gene match. This CDR3 region has 19 residues. Looked up from germline, CDR1 is SGHNT and CDR2 is YYREEE (reference sequence).